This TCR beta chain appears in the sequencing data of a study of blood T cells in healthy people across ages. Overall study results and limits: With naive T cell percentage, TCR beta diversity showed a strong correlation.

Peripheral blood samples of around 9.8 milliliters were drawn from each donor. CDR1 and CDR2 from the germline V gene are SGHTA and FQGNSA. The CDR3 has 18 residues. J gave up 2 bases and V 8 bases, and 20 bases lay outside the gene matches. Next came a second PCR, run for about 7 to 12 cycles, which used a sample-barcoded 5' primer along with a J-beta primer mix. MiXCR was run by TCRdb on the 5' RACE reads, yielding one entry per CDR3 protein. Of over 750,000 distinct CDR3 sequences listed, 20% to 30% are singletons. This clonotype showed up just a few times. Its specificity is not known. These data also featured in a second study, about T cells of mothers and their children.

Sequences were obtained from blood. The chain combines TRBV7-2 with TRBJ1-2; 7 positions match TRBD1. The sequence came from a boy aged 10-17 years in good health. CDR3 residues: CASSLRDRERHRNYGYTF. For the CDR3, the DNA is TGTGCCAGCTCCCTCCGCGACAGGGAAAGACATCGGAACTATGGCTACACCTTC.